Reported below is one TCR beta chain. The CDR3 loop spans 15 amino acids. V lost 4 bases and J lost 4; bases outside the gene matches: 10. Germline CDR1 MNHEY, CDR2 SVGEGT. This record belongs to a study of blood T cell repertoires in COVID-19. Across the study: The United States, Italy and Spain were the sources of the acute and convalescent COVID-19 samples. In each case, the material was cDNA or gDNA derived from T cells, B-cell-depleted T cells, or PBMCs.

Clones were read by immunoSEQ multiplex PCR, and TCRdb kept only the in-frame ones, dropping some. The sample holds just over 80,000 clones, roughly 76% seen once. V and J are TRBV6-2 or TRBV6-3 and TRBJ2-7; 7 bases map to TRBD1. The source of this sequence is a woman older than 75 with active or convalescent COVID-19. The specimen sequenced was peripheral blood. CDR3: CASSFGTVNLYEQYF. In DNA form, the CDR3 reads TGTGCCAGCAGTTTCGGGACAGTCAATTTGTACGAGCAGTACTTC.